A selection of T cell receptor beta chains follows, all from one sample in a study of regulatory T cells in long-lasting Graves disease. One entry per CDR3 protein, called by TCRdb with MiXCR from the multiplex PCR reads. The repertoire holds approximately 470,000 distinct CDR3 sequences, with around 16% as singletons. Another study also made use of these data, one on T cells in Graves' hyperthyroidism and ophthalmopathy.

This specimen was peripheral blood mononuclear cells (PBMCs), taken at new diagnosis, from a patient treated with antithyroid drugs. The receptors come from a man between 35 and 55 years old with Graves disease. Both conserved end residues are part of each CDR3. D genes are given only for firm matches. Expanded clones get a size class; other rows say once, few or many, or leave the size out.

V	size	J	D	CDR3	DNA
TRBV10-3	few	TRBJ1-5	TRBD1	CAVQQGPGQPQHF	TGTGCCGTCCAACAGGGGCCGGGACAGCCCCAGCATTTT
TRBV30	many	TRBJ2-1	-	CAWSEGLSAFF	TGTGCCTGGAGTGAGGGCTTGTCGGCCTTCTTC
TRBV5-4	many	TRBJ2-5	-	CASSNTESRQETQYF	TGTGCCAGCAGCAACACGGAAAGTCGACAAGAGACCCAGTACTTC
TRBV2	many	TRBJ2-7	-	CASSEGAGILEQYF	TGTGCCAGCAGTGAAGGGGCCGGGATATTGGAGCAGTACTTC
TRBV6-1	few	TRBJ2-1	TRBD1	CASSEMAGGSYNEQFF	TGTGCCAGCAGTGAAATGGCAGGGGGCTCCTACAATGAGCAGTTCTTC
TRBV29-1	few	TRBJ2-1	-	CSVVDPGGHYNEQFF	TGCAGCGTTGTGGACCCCGGGGGACACTACAATGAGCAGTTCTTC
TRBV28	many	TRBJ2-7	-	CASTRSLGTPYEQYF	TGTGCCAGCACCCGATCTCTGGGGACCCCTTACGAGCAGTACTTC
TRBV11-2	-	TRBJ2-7	-	CASSLGTSAYEQYF	TGTGCCAGCAGCTTAGGAACATCCGCCTACGAGCAGTACTTC
TRBV6-5	many	TRBJ2-2	-	CASSSSTGGRNTGELFF	TGTGCCAGCAGTTCCTCGACAGGCGGGCGGAACACCGGGGAGCTGTTTTTT
TRBV9	-	TRBJ2-3	-	CASSVAGPSTDTQYF	TGTGCCAGCAGCGTAGCTGGGCCGAGCACAGATACGCAGTATTTT
TRBV2	many	TRBJ2-2	-	CASKRRNTGELFF	TGTGCCAGCAAGAGAAGGAACACCGGGGAGCTGTTTTTT
TRBV5-1	many	TRBJ2-1	-	CASSLEYRGEQFF	TGCGCCAGCAGCTTGGAATACCGCGGTGAGCAGTTCTTC
TRBV28	many	TRBJ2-7	TRBD2	CASSLDGGGFSYEQYF	TGTGCCAGCAGTTTAGATGGCGGGGGGTTCTCCTACGAGCAGTACTTC
TRBV6-5	few	TRBJ2-7	-	CASSYAPASSYEQYF	TGTGCCAGCAGTTACGCGCCGGCCAGCTCCTACGAGCAGTACTTC
TRBV27	many	TRBJ2-1	TRBD2	CASRSGTSFHEQFF	TGTGCCAGCAGGTCCGGGACTAGCTTCCATGAGCAGTTCTTC
TRBV12-3/TRBV12-4	-	TRBJ1-5	TRBD1	CASKQGLQPQHF	TGTGCCAGCAAACAGGGGTTACAGCCCCAGCATTTT
TRBV5-1	many	TRBJ2-3	-	CASRLEGGAEDTQYF	TGCGCCAGCAGACTCGAAGGGGGGGCGGAGGATACGCAGTATTTT
TRBV2	many	TRBJ1-3	-	CASSEDPGTGNTIYF	TGTGCCAGCAGTGAAGACCCAGGGACTGGAAACACCATATATTTT
TRBV29-1	few	TRBJ2-1	-	CSVEGPSPVLNEQFF	TGCAGCGTTGAGGGGCCTAGCCCGGTCCTAAATGAGCAGTTCTTC
TRBV7-2	-	TRBJ2-7	-	CASSLVEGSSYEQYF	TGTGCCAGCAGCTTAGTAGAGGGTAGCTCCTACGAGCAGTACTTC
TRBV2	few	TRBJ1-5	TRBD1	CASSGQGSGNQPQHF	TGTGCCAGCAGTGGACAGGGGTCTGGCAATCAGCCCCAGCATTTT
TRBV20-1	many	TRBJ2-5	-	CSAREGELHQETQYF	TGCAGTGCTAGAGAGGGCGAACTCCACCAAGAGACCCAGTACTTC
TRBV6-1	many	TRBJ2-1	TRBD2	CASRTGTSLGNEQFF	TGTGCCAGCAGAACCGGGACTAGCCTGGGCAATGAGCAGTTCTTC
TRBV20-1	-	TRBJ2-7	-	CSASSLWNLGSYEQYF	TGCAGTGCTAGTTCTTTGTGGAATTTAGGCTCCTACGAGCAGTACTTC
TRBV3-1	-	TRBJ2-7	-	CASSQGPPSGARSDEQYF	TGTGCCAGCAGCCAAGGTCCCCCTAGTGGGGCCAGAAGCGACGAGCAGTACTTC
TRBV3-1	few	TRBJ2-1	TRBD2	CASSPDRTSGYNEQFF	TGTGCCAGCAGCCCAGATAGGACTAGCGGCTACAATGAGCAGTTCTTC
TRBV29-1	-	TRBJ1-1	TRBD1	CSVATGGTEAFF	TGCAGCGTTGCGACAGGGGGCACTGAAGCTTTCTTT
TRBV19	few	TRBJ2-1	TRBD1	CASSLPGTGGDEQFF	TGTGCCAGTAGTCTGCCCGGGACAGGGGGCGATGAGCAGTTCTTC
TRBV15	many	TRBJ1-3	-	CATSLGRGPGNTIYF	TGTGCCACCAGCTTGGGGCGGGGGCCTGGAAACACCATATATTTT
TRBV15	many	TRBJ2-3	-	CATSRVGSTDTQYF	TGTGCCACCAGCAGAGTGGGTAGCACAGATACGCAGTATTTT
TRBV18	many	TRBJ1-4	-	CASSPGAEEKLFF	TGTGCCAGCTCACCAGGGGCCGAAGAAAAACTGTTTTTT
TRBV28	many	TRBJ1-1	-	CASSLNSAMGHRAFF	TGTGCCAGCAGCCTCAACAGCGCCATGGGCCACAGGGCTTTCTTT
TRBV19	many	TRBJ2-3	-	CASSISAPQGSFFDTQYF	TGTGCCAGTAGTATTTCGGCCCCACAGGGCTCGTTTTTTGATACGCAGTATTTT
TRBV7-3	many	TRBJ2-7	TRBD2	CASSLLAGGPPSYEQYF	TGTGCCAGCAGCTTACTAGCGGGAGGGCCGCCCTCCTACGAGCAGTACTTC
TRBV14	-	TRBJ2-7	-	CASSLKPQSYEQYF	TGTGCCAGCAGCCTCAAACCCCAGTCCTACGAGCAGTACTTC
TRBV6-1	few	TRBJ1-3	-	CASSEALPAIYF	TGTGCCAGCAGTGAAGCGCTACCAGCCATATATTTT
TRBV7-8	few	TRBJ2-1	TRBD1	CASSLPGGDEQFF	TGTGCCAGCAGTTTACCAGGGGGCGATGAGCAGTTCTTC
TRBV11-2	many	TRBJ1-3	-	CASSLGGVSGNTIYF	TGTGCCAGCAGCTTAGGGGGGGTCTCTGGAAACACCATATATTTT
TRBV11-2	many	TRBJ2-1	-	CASSNPPPDNEQFF	TGTGCCAGCAGCAACCCCCCCCCAGACAATGAGCAGTTCTTC
TRBV20-1	-	TRBJ2-2	-	CSLRGQGIPGELFF	TGCAGCCTCCGCGGGCAGGGGATTCCCGGGGAGCTGTTTTTT
TRBV7-9	-	TRBJ1-4	-	CASSLVSSVNEKLFF	TGTGCCAGCAGCTTAGTATCCAGCGTCAATGAAAAACTGTTTTTT
TRBV6-9	many	TRBJ2-1	-	CASSYSAEIDEQFF	TGTGCCAGCAGTTACTCCGCGGAAATCGATGAGCAGTTCTTC
TRBV12-3/TRBV12-4	many	TRBJ2-7	-	CASSRIGYEQYF	TGTGCCAGCAGTCGTATTGGGTACGAGCAGTACTTC
TRBV19	few	TRBJ2-2	-	CASSIRGSGTGELFF	TGTGCCAGTAGTATTCGTGGCAGCGGCACCGGGGAGCTGTTTTTT
TRBV6-9	many	TRBJ2-7	TRBD1	CASSSFISTGGNEQYF	TGTGCCAGCAGTTCCTTCATTAGCACAGGGGGTAACGAGCAGTACTTC
TRBV11-2	-	TRBJ2-1	TRBD2	CASSLDLAGAYNERFF	TGTGCCAGCAGCTTAGACCTAGCGGGAGCCTACAATGAGCGGTTCTTC
TRBV28	many	TRBJ2-7	-	CASSSLQGGRTPYF	TGTGCCAGCAGTTCTCTTCAAGGTGGTCGCACGCCGTACTTC
TRBV24-1	many	TRBJ1-5	-	CATSDVTRGPNQPQHF	TGTGCCACCAGTGACGTTACCCGGGGCCCCAATCAGCCCCAGCATTTT
TRBV12-3/TRBV12-4	-	TRBJ1-5	TRBD1	CASSFRVQGNSNQPQHF	TGTGCCAGCTCCTTCCGGGTACAGGGGAATAGCAATCAGCCCCAGCATTTT
TRBV7-9	few	TRBJ1-4	-	CASSLTPAANEKLFF	TGTGCCAGCAGCTTAACTCCAGCTGCAAATGAAAAACTGTTTTTT
TRBV3-1	few	TRBJ1-6	-	CASSQYQDNSPLHF	TGTGCCAGCAGCCAATATCAGGACAATTCACCCCTCCACTTT
TRBV10-3	-	TRBJ2-7	-	CAISATGAYEQYF	TGTGCCATCAGTGCCACGGGAGCCTACGAGCAGTACTTC
TRBV24-1	many	TRBJ1-3	-	CATTTSGSGNTIYF	TGTGCCACCACAACTTCTGGCTCTGGAAACACCATATATTTT
TRBV20-1	many	TRBJ2-1	TRBD2	CSASKLAGEPYNEQFF	TGCAGTGCTAGCAAGCTAGCGGGAGAACCCTACAATGAGCAGTTCTTC
TRBV12-3/TRBV12-4	-	TRBJ2-5	-	CASSLGERGETQYF	TGTGCCAGCAGTTTGGGGGAGAGGGGGGAGACCCAGTACTTC
TRBV20-1	-	TRBJ2-7	TRBD2	CSARDRTSGTRSYEQYF	TGCAGTGCTAGAGATCGGACTAGCGGTACGCGGTCCTACGAGCAGTACTTC
TRBV28	-	TRBJ2-3	TRBD2	CASSPPSGRAGTDTQYF	TGTGCCAGCAGCCCCCCTAGCGGGAGGGCCGGCACAGATACGCAGTATTTT